This entry concerns a single T cell receptor beta chain. These data originate in a study of blood T cell repertoires in COVID-19. Study as a whole: The samples span acute and convalescent COVID-19 from the United States, Italy and Spain. PBMCs, B-cell-depleted T cells, or T cells provided the cDNA or gDNA that made up the material.

V was cut by 1 base and J by 5 bases, with 5 bases left in between. Germline assignment: CDR1 SGHDN and CDR2 FVKESK. The CDR3 is 13 amino acids. Source study methods: Amplification from reference gene primers served as the basis for estimated nucleated cell counts. TCRdb's copy holds only in-frame clones and misses some; the assay was immunoSEQ multiplex PCR. V, J and clone size were drawn from that table, and D and trimming were deduced from the DNA. The sample has under 250,000 clones, about 82% seen once. The chain employs TRBV14 and TRBJ2-2; D uncertain. The source material was peripheral blood. The clonotype comes from a man older than 75 with acute or convalescent COVID-19. This CDR3 reads CASSQVETGELFF. In DNA form, the CDR3 reads TGTGCCAGCAGCCAAGTCGAGACCGGGGAGCTGTTTTTT.